The entry below describes one T cell receptor (beta chain). Its antigen is still unknown. The V gene end was trimmed by 7 bases and the J gene end by 4 bases; junction bases not matched to a gene: 12. This CDR3 spans 16 amino acids. Germline lookup yields CDR1 MDHEN and CDR2 SYDVKM. The entry originates in a study of cytomegalovirus exposure and HLA in healthy donors. Use of 60 Vbeta and 13 Jbeta primers characterized the PCR. Measured with immunoSEQ multiplex PCR; TCRdb has only the in-frame clones, and not every one. The sample lists around 190,000 clones, around 77% occurring once. Study-wide findings and caveats: For presence/absence analyses, sequencing depth was assumed to be roughly uniform across donors. With DRB1 most and HLA-C fewest, TCR association rates differed between HLA loci in a later analysis. According to a later analysis, most TCR beta chains associated with CMV appeared HLA-restricted.

This receptor was identified in a woman aged 30 to 39 in good health and CMV-seronegative. This chain connects TRBV28 to TRBJ2-3, with TRBD2 matching over 9 bases. Sequencing was done on a sample of PBMCs. In DNA form, the CDR3 reads TGTGCCAGCACGCGAGGGGCGGGAGGGTGGCCAGATACGCAGTATTTT. The encoded protein is CASTRGAGGWPDTQYF.